These T cell receptor beta chains were read from a single sample in a study of OX40 agonist ivuxolimab in advanced cancers. This table comes from immunoSEQ multiplex PCR, and its TCRdb copy is limited to in-frame clones, with some not included. The table shows around 68,000 clones, with under 95% occurring only once. Sequencing was performed on CD4+ or CD8+ T cells sorted from blood, taken in a trial of the OX40 agonist ivuxolimab. The receptor set was obtained from an adult with an advanced solid tumor such as melanoma, head and neck, liver or kidney cancer. Both conserved end residues are part of each CDR3. The order of the fields is CDR3 protein, CDR3 DNA, clone size, V gene, J gene, D gene. A D gene is named only where the DNA matches it firmly. Expanded clones are given a class, and other clones once, few, many or no size at all.

cdr3_aa: CASSLDPEDTQYF; cdr3_nt: TGCGCCAGCAGCCTCGACCCGGAAGATACGCAGTATTTT; clone_size: NA; v_call: TRBV5-1; j_call: TRBJ2-3; d_call: NA
cdr3_aa: CASSSGALETQYF; cdr3_nt: TGTGCCAGCAGTTCGGGGGCATTGGAGACCCAGTACTTC; clone_size: NA; v_call: TRBV5-4; j_call: TRBJ2-5; d_call: NA
cdr3_aa: CASSLYRVSDGYTF; cdr3_nt: TGTGCCAGCAGCTTATACAGGGTAAGCGATGGCTACACCTTC; clone_size: NA; v_call: TRBV5-4; j_call: TRBJ1-2; d_call: NA
cdr3_aa: CASTDRTGAGANVLTF; cdr3_nt: TGTGCCAGTACCGATCGCACAGGGGCTGGGGCCAACGTCCTGACTTTC; clone_size: NA; v_call: TRBV19; j_call: TRBJ2-6; d_call: TRBD1
cdr3_aa: CASGDPRDTRLSSYNEQFF; cdr3_nt: TGTGCCAGCGGGGATCCCCGGGACACCCGGTTGAGCTCCTACAATGAGCAGTTCTTC; clone_size: NA; v_call: TRBV7-9; j_call: TRBJ2-1; d_call: NA
cdr3_aa: CASSPNMDGNTEAFF; cdr3_nt: TGTGCCAGCAGCCCGAATATGGATGGGAACACTGAAGCTTTCTTT; clone_size: NA; v_call: TRBV6-1; j_call: TRBJ1-1; d_call: NA
cdr3_aa: CAWSASPSRGKSILAPLHF; cdr3_nt: TGTGCCTGGAGTGCGAGCCCGAGCAGGGGAAAAAGTATTTTGGCACCCCTCCACTTT; clone_size: NA; v_call: TRBV30; j_call: TRBJ1-6; d_call: NA
cdr3_aa: CASSHRDRDNSPLHF; cdr3_nt: TGTGCCAGCTCACACCGGGACAGGGATAATTCACCCCTCCACTTT; clone_size: once; v_call: TRBV18; j_call: TRBJ1-6; d_call: TRBD1
cdr3_aa: CASRTGVSGNTIYF; cdr3_nt: TGTGCCAGCAGGACGGGGGTTTCTGGAAACACCATATATTTT; clone_size: NA; v_call: TRBV27; j_call: TRBJ1-3; d_call: NA
cdr3_aa: CASSIDRANYGYTF; cdr3_nt: TGTGCCAGCAGTATTGACAGGGCTAACTATGGCTACACCTTC; clone_size: NA; v_call: TRBV6-1; j_call: TRBJ1-2; d_call: TRBD1
cdr3_aa: CATRTADYGYTF; cdr3_nt: TGTGCCACCAGGACGGCCGACTATGGCTACACCTTC; clone_size: NA; v_call: TRBV10-3; j_call: TRBJ1-2; d_call: NA
cdr3_aa: CAWSVGGGQETQYF; cdr3_nt: TGTGCCTGGAGTGTAGGTGGGGGCCAAGAGACCCAGTACTTC; clone_size: NA; v_call: TRBV30; j_call: TRBJ2-5; d_call: NA
cdr3_aa: CASSVVGGASTDTQYF; cdr3_nt: TGTGCCAGCAGCGTAGTTGGTGGGGCCAGCACAGATACGCAGTATTTT; clone_size: NA; v_call: TRBV9; j_call: TRBJ2-3; d_call: NA
cdr3_aa: CASSSGLAGGAHNEQFF; cdr3_nt: TGCGCCAGCAGCTCGGGACTAGCGGGGGGTGCTCACAATGAGCAGTTCTTC; clone_size: NA; v_call: TRBV5-1; j_call: TRBJ2-1; d_call: TRBD2
cdr3_aa: CASSFRDTYTDTQYF; cdr3_nt: TGCGCCAGCAGCTTTCGGGACACCTACACAGATACGCAGTATTTT; clone_size: once; v_call: TRBV5-1; j_call: TRBJ2-3; d_call: NA
cdr3_aa: CSVEIRGALGGKLFF; cdr3_nt: TGCAGCGTTGAAATACGGGGCGCCCTGGGGGGAAAACTGTTTTTT; clone_size: NA; v_call: TRBV29-1; j_call: TRBJ1-4; d_call: NA
cdr3_aa: CASSEPLNHNTEAFF; cdr3_nt: TGTGCCAGCAGTGAGCCCCTAAATCATAACACTGAAGCTTTCTTT; clone_size: NA; v_call: TRBV2; j_call: TRBJ1-1; d_call: NA
cdr3_aa: CASSYGGPGGEQFF; cdr3_nt: TGTGCCAGCAGTTATGGCGGCCCAGGTGGTGAGCAGTTCTTC; clone_size: NA; v_call: TRBV6-5; j_call: TRBJ2-1; d_call: NA
cdr3_aa: CASRGAPVYEQYF; cdr3_nt: TGTGCCAGTAGGGGAGCTCCAGTCTACGAGCAGTACTTC; clone_size: NA; v_call: TRBV19; j_call: TRBJ2-7; d_call: NA
cdr3_aa: CASRPDSGTEQFF; cdr3_nt: TGTGCCAGCAGACCTGACTCAGGGACTGAGCAGTTCTTC; clone_size: NA; v_call: TRBV27; j_call: TRBJ2-1; d_call: NA
cdr3_aa: CASRQDRNTEAFF; cdr3_nt: TGTGCCAGCAGACAGGACCGGAACACTGAAGCTTTCTTT; clone_size: NA; v_call: TRBV7-3; j_call: TRBJ1-1; d_call: NA
cdr3_aa: CASSYSGLAGPSYEQYF; cdr3_nt: TGTGCCAGCAGCTACTCGGGACTAGCGGGACCCTCCTACGAGCAGTACTTC; clone_size: NA; v_call: TRBV11-3; j_call: TRBJ2-7; d_call: TRBD2
cdr3_aa: CASSIRQASGTDTQYF; cdr3_nt: TGTGCCAGCAGCATCCGACAGGCCTCTGGCACAGATACGCAGTATTTT; clone_size: NA; v_call: TRBV9; j_call: TRBJ2-3; d_call: NA
cdr3_aa: CASWLGMGYEQYF; cdr3_nt: TGTGCCAGCTGGCTGGGTATGGGCTACGAGCAGTACTTC; clone_size: NA; v_call: TRBV2; j_call: TRBJ2-7; d_call: NA
cdr3_aa: CAWSEGSTDTQYF; cdr3_nt: TGTGCCTGGAGTGAGGGAAGCACAGATACGCAGTATTTT; clone_size: NA; v_call: TRBV30; j_call: TRBJ2-3; d_call: NA
cdr3_aa: CASSLQGGTEAFF; cdr3_nt: TGCGCCAGCAGCTTACAGGGGGGAACTGAAGCTTTCTTT; clone_size: NA; v_call: TRBV5-1; j_call: TRBJ1-1; d_call: TRBD1
cdr3_aa: CASSSPLGQGYGYTF; cdr3_nt: TGTGCCAGCAGCTCCCCCCTTGGACAGGGCTATGGCTACACCTTC; clone_size: NA; v_call: TRBV28; j_call: TRBJ1-2; d_call: TRBD1
cdr3_aa: CASSRKKGSQETQYF; cdr3_nt: TGTGCCAGCAGCCGTAAAAAAGGGAGCCAAGAGACCCAGTACTTC; clone_size: NA; v_call: TRBV5-4; j_call: TRBJ2-5; d_call: NA
cdr3_aa: CASSTVGQRMRGYTF; cdr3_nt: TGTGCCAGTAGTACCGTGGGACAGCGAATGAGAGGCTACACCTTC; clone_size: NA; v_call: TRBV19; j_call: TRBJ1-2; d_call: TRBD1
cdr3_aa: CASSHVESYNEQFF; cdr3_nt: TGTGCCAGCAGCCACGTGGAATCCTACAATGAGCAGTTCTTC; clone_size: once; v_call: TRBV7-9; j_call: TRBJ2-1; d_call: NA
cdr3_aa: CAISESKTSGVGLGETQYF; cdr3_nt: TGTGCCATCAGTGAGTCGAAAACTAGCGGGGTTGGTTTAGGAGAGACCCAGTACTTC; clone_size: NA; v_call: TRBV10-3; j_call: TRBJ2-5; d_call: TRBD2
cdr3_aa: CASSSTGCTDTQYF; cdr3_nt: TGTGCCAGCAGCAGCACAGGGTGCACAGATACGCAGTATTTT; clone_size: NA; v_call: TRBV21-1; j_call: TRBJ2-3; d_call: NA
cdr3_aa: CASSPRAGERAKTQYF; cdr3_nt: TGTGCCAGCTCACCTAGGGCGGGAGAGCGAGCAAAGACCCAGTACTTC; clone_size: NA; v_call: TRBV18; j_call: TRBJ2-5; d_call: TRBD2
cdr3_aa: CASSLLASGVGANVLTF; cdr3_nt: TGTGCCAGCAGTTTATTGGCTAGCGGGGTTGGGGCCAACGTCCTGACTTTC; clone_size: NA; v_call: TRBV28; j_call: TRBJ2-6; d_call: TRBD2
cdr3_aa: CASSLGSGNTIYF; cdr3_nt: TGTGCCAGCAGCTTGGGGTCTGGAAACACCATATATTTT; clone_size: NA; v_call: TRBV11-2; j_call: TRBJ1-3; d_call: NA
cdr3_aa: CAISESYGTHTEAFF; cdr3_nt: TGTGCCATCAGTGAGTCCTACGGAACCCACACTGAAGCTTTCTTT; clone_size: few; v_call: TRBV10-3; j_call: TRBJ1-1; d_call: NA
cdr3_aa: CASSLLDSYNEQFF; cdr3_nt: TGTGCCAGCAGCTTACTGGACAGCTACAATGAGCAGTTCTTC; clone_size: NA; v_call: TRBV7-9; j_call: TRBJ2-1; d_call: NA
cdr3_aa: CASSQETGAYEQYF; cdr3_nt: TGTGCCAGCAGCCAGGAGACAGGGGCTTACGAGCAGTACTTC; clone_size: NA; v_call: TRBV4-2; j_call: TRBJ2-7; d_call: TRBD1
cdr3_aa: CASRDRTGSSYNSPLHF; cdr3_nt: TGTGCCAGTAGAGATAGGACAGGCAGCTCCTATAATTCACCCCTCCACTTT; clone_size: once; v_call: TRBV19; j_call: TRBJ1-6; d_call: TRBD1
cdr3_aa: CSARPGNEQFF; cdr3_nt: TGCAGTGCTAGACCAGGGAATGAGCAGTTCTTC; clone_size: NA; v_call: TRBV20-1; j_call: TRBJ2-1; d_call: NA
cdr3_aa: CASTRDRASYNEQFF; cdr3_nt: TGCGCCAGCACCCGGGACAGGGCCTCCTACAATGAGCAGTTCTTC; clone_size: once; v_call: TRBV5-1; j_call: TRBJ2-1; d_call: TRBD1
cdr3_aa: CASSQVGGISGYTF; cdr3_nt: TGCGCCAGCAGCCAGGTAGGGGGGATTTCTGGCTACACCTTC; clone_size: once; v_call: TRBV4-1; j_call: TRBJ1-2; d_call: NA
cdr3_aa: CASSLGTAQETQYF; cdr3_nt: TGCGCCAGCAGCCTAGGGACAGCTCAAGAGACCCAGTACTTC; clone_size: NA; v_call: TRBV5-1; j_call: TRBJ2-5; d_call: TRBD1
cdr3_aa: CASTVRAAGEQYF; cdr3_nt: TGTGCCAGCACCGTAAGAGCTGCGGGGGAGCAGTACTTC; clone_size: NA; v_call: TRBV7-8; j_call: TRBJ2-7; d_call: NA
cdr3_aa: CASSATGGSNSPLHF; cdr3_nt: TGTGCCAGCAGTGCTACAGGGGGTAGTAATTCACCCCTCCACTTT; clone_size: NA; v_call: TRBV27; j_call: TRBJ1-6; d_call: TRBD1
cdr3_aa: CASTTRQGEGSPLHF; cdr3_nt: TGTGCCAGCACCACCCGACAGGGTGAAGGTTCACCCCTCCACTTT; clone_size: NA; v_call: TRBV6-1; j_call: TRBJ1-6; d_call: TRBD1
cdr3_aa: CASSPGQGPATDTQYF; cdr3_nt: TGTGCCAGCAGCCCGGGTCAGGGACCCGCCACAGATACGCAGTATTTT; clone_size: NA; v_call: TRBV11-3; j_call: TRBJ2-3; d_call: NA
cdr3_aa: CASSSGGPYEQYF; cdr3_nt: TGTGCCAGCAGTTCGGGAGGACCCTACGAGCAGTACTTC; clone_size: NA; v_call: TRBV6-6; j_call: TRBJ2-7; d_call: TRBD2
cdr3_aa: CASSYSGGLDSPLHF; cdr3_nt: TGTGCCAGCAGTTACTCAGGGGGCCTAGACTCACCCCTCCACTTT; clone_size: NA; v_call: TRBV6-5; j_call: TRBJ1-6; d_call: TRBD1
cdr3_aa: CASSSDGTPQETQYF; cdr3_nt: TGTGCCAGCTCCTCCGACGGCACACCCCAAGAGACCCAGTACTTC; clone_size: NA; v_call: TRBV18; j_call: TRBJ2-5; d_call: NA
cdr3_aa: CASSPDRVAGYTF; cdr3_nt: TGTGCCAGCAGCCCGGACAGGGTGGCCGGCTACACCTTC; clone_size: NA; v_call: TRBV7-3; j_call: TRBJ1-2; d_call: TRBD1